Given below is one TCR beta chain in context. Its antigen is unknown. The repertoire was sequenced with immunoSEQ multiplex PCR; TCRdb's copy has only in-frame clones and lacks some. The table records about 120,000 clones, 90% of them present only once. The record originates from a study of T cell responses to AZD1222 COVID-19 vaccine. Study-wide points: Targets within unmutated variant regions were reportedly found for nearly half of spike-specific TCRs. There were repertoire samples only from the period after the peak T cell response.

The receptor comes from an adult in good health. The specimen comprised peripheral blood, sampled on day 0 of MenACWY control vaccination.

The CDR3 loop reads CASSPRTGNSGANVLTF. The CDR3 region has the DNA TGTGCCAGCTCACCGAGGACAGGCAACTCTGGGGCCAACGTCCTGACTTTC. The chain is built from TRBV18 and TRBJ2-6, with 7 bases matching TRBD1. The junction had 5 bases not matched to a gene; V was cut back by 3 bases and J by 0 bases. Germline CDR1 reads KGHSH; CDR2 reads LQKENI. There are 17 residues in the CDR3.